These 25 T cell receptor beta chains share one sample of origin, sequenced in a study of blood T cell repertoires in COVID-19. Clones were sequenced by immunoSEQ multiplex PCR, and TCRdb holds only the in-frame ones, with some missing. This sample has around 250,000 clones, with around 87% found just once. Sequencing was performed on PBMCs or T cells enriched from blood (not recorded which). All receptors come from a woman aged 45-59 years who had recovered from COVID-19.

In DNA form, the CDR3 reads TGTGCCAGCAGCTTAGCTGGGACAGGGTCTGATCAGTTCTTC. Translation gives CASSLAGTGSDQFF. V and J are TRBV7-9 and TRBJ2-1; 9 positions match TRBD1. CDR1 and CDR2 (germline): SEHNR, FQNEAQ (reference sequence). With V trimmed by 0 bases and J by 13 bases, 7 bases remained unmatched. The CDR3 totals 14 residues.

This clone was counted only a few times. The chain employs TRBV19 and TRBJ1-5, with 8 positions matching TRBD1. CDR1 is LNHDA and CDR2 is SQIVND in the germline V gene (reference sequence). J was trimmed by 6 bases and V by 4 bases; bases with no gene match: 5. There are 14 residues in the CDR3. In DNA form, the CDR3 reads TGTGCCAGTAGTAACCAGGGGGCGGGTCAGCCCCAGCATTTT. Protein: CASSNQGAGQPQHF.

DNA of the CDR3: TGTGCCAGCAGGCTGACAGGGTCGGTCTCACCCCTCCACTTT. As protein: CASRLTGSVSPLHF. The V call is TRBV28, the J call TRBJ1-6; TRBD1 agrees at 7 bases. Germline CDR1 is MDHEN and CDR2 is SYDVKM. CDR3 length: 14 residues. V trimming: 6 bases; J trimming: 10 bases; junction bases outside the gene matches: 9.

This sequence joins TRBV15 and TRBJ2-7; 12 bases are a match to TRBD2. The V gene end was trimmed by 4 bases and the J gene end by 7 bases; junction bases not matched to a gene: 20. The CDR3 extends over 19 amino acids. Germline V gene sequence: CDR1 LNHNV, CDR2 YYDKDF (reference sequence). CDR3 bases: TGTGCCACCAGCAACCGGGGTAAAGGACTAGCGGGGACTCCTGGTGAGCAGTACTTC. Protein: CATSNRGKGLAGTPGEQYF.

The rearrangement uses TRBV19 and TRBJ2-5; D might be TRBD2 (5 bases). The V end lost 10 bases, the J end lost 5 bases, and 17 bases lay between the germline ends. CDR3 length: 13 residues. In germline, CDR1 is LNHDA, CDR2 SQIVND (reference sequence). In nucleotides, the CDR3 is TGTGCCACTACAAGCGGAAGCACCGAGACCCAGTACTTC. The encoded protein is CATTSGSTETQYF.

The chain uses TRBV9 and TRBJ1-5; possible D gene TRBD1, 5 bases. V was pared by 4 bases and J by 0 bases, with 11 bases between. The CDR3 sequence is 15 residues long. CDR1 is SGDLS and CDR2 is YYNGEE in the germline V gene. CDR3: CASSTNGGSNQPQHF. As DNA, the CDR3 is TGTGCCAGCAGCACTAACGGGGGTAGCAATCAGCCCCAGCATTTT. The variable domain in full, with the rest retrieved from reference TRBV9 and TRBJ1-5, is DSGVTQTPKHLITATGQRVTLRCSPRSGDLSVYWYQQSLDQGLQFLIQYYNGEERAKGNILERFSAQQFPDLHSELNLSSLELGDSALYFCASSTNGGSNQPQHFGDGTRLSIL.

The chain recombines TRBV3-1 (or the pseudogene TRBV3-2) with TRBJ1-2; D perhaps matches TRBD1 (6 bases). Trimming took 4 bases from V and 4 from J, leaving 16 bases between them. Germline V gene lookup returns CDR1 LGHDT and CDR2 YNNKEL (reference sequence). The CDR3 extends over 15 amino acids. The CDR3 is CASSRDRLYGYGYTF. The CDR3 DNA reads TGTGCCAGCAGCCGAGACAGGTTGTACGGCTATGGCTACACCTTC.

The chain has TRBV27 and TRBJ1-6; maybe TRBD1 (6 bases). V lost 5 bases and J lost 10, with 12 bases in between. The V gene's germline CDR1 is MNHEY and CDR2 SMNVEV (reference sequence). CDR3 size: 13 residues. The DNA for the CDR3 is TGTGCCAGCAGTACTACAGGGCTGTCACCCCTCCACTTT. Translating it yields CASSTTGLSPLHF.

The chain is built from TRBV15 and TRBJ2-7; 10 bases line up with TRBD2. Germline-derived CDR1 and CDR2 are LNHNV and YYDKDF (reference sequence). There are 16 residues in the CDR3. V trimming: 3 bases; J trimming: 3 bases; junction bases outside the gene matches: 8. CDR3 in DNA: TGTGCCACCAGCAGGGTGCAGGCTAGCGGGGGCTACGAGCAGTACTTC. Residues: CATSRVQASGGYEQYF.

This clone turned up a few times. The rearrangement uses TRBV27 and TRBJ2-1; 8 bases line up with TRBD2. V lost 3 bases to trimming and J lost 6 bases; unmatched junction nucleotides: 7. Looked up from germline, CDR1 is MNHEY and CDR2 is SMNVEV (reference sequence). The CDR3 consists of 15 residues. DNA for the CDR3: TGTGCCAGCAGTTTGAGTGGACTAGCTTCCAATGAGCAGTTCTTC. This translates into CASSLSGLASNEQFF.

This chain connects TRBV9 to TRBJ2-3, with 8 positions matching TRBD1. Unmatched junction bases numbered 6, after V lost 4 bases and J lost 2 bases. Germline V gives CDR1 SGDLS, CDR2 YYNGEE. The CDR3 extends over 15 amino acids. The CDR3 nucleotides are TGTGCCAGCAGCCCACGGGACAGGCTCACAGATACGCAGTATTTT. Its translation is CASSPRDRLTDTQYF. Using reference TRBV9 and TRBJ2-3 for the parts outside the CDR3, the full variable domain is DSGVTQTPKHLITATGQRVTLRCSPRSGDLSVYWYQQSLDQGLQFLIQYYNGEERAKGNILERFSAQQFPDLHSELNLSSLELGDSALYFCASSPRDRLTDTQYFGPGTRLTVL.

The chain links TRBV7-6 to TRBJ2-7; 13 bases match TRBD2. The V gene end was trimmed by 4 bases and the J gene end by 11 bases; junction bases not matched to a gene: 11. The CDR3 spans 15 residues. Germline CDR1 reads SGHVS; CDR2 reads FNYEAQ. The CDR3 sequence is CASSSGTSGIGHEYF. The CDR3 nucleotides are TGTGCCAGCAGCTCTGGGACTAGCGGGATTGGGCATGAGTACTTC.

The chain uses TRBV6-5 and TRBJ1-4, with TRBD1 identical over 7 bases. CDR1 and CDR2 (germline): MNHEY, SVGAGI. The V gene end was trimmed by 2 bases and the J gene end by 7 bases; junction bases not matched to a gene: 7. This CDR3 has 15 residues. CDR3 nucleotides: TGTGCCAGCAGTTACGACTGGACAGGAGGTGAAAAACTGTTTTTT. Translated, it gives CASSYDWTGGEKLFF.

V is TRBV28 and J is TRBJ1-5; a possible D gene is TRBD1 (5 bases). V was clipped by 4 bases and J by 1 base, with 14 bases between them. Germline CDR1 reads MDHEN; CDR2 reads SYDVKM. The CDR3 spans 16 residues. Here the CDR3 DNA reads TGTGCCAGCAGTTCAACATCAGGGTGGAGCAATCAGCCCCAGCATTTT. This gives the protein CASSSTSGWSNQPQHF.

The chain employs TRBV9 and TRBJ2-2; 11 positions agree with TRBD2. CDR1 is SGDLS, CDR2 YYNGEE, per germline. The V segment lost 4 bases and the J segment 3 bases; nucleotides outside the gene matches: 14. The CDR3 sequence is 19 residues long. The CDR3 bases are TGTGCCAGCAGCCCACAAAAAATAGCGGGAGGGAGAGACACCGGGGAGCTGTTTTTT. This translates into CASSPQKIAGGRDTGELFF.

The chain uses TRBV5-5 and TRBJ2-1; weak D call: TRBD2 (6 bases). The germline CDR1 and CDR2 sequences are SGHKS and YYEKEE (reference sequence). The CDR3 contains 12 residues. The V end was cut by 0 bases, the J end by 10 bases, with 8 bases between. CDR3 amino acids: CASSLAGREQFF. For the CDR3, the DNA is TGTGCCAGCAGCTTGGCGGGGAGGGAGCAGTTCTTC.

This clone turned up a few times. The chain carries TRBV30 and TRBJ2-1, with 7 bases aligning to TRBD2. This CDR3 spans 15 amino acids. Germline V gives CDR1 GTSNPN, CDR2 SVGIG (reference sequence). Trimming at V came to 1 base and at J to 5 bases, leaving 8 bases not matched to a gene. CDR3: CAWSEGGSWNNEQFF. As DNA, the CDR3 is TGTGCCTGGAGTGAAGGCGGGAGTTGGAACAATGAGCAGTTCTTC.

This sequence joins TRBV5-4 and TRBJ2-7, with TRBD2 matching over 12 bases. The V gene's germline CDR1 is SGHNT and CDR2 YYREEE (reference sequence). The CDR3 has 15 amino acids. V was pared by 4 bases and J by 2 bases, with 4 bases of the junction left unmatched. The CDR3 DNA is TGTGCCAGCAGCACCCGACTAGCGGGAGCCTACGAGCAGTACTTC. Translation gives CASSTRLAGAYEQYF. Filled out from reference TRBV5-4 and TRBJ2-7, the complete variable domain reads ETGVTQSPTHLIKTRGQQVTLRCSSQSGHNTVSWYQQALGQGPQFIFQYYREEENGRGNFPPRFSGLQFPNYSSELNVNALELDDSALYLCASSTRLAGAYEQYFGPGTRLTVT.

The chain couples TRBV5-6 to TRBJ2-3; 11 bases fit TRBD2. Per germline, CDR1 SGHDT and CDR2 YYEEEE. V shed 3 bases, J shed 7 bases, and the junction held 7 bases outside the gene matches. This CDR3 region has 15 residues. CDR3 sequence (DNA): TGTGCCAGCAGCTACTCTAGCGGGGGGAGGCATACGCAGTATTTT. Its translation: CASSYSSGGRHTQYF.

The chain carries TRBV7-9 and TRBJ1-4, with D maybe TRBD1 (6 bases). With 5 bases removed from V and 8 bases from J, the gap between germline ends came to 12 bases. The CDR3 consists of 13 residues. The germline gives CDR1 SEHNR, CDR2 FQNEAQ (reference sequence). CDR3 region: CASSARGGEKLFF. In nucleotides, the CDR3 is TGTGCCAGCAGCGCCAGGGGAGGGGAAAAACTGTTTTTT.

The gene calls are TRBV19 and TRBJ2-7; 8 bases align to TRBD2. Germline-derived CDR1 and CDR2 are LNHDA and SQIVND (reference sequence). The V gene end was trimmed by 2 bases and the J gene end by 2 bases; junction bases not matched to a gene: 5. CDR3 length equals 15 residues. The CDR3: CASSISASGPYEQYF. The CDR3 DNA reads TGTGCCAGTAGTATATCGGCTAGCGGGCCCTACGAGCAGTACTTC.

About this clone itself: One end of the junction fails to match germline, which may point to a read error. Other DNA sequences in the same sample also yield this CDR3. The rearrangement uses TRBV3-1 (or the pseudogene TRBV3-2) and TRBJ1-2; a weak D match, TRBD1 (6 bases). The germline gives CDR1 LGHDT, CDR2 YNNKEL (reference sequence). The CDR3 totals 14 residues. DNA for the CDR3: TGTGCCAGTAGCCAAGATTATGGGACATCTGGCTACACCTTC. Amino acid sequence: CASSQDYGTSGYTF.

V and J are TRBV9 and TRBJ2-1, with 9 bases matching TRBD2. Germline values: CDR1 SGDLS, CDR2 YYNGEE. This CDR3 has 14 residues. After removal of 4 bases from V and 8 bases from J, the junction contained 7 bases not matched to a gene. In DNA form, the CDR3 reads TGTGCCAGCAGCCCCGGGACTAGCAGCGATGAGCAGTTCTTC. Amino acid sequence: CASSPGTSSDEQFF.

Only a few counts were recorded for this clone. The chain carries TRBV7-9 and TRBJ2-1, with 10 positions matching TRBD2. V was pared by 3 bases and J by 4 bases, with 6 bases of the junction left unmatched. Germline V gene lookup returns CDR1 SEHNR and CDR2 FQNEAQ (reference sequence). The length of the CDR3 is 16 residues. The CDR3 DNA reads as TGTGCCAGCAGCTTGATCAGCGGGAGGGGTTACAATGAGCAGTTCTTC. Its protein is CASSLISGRGYNEQFF.

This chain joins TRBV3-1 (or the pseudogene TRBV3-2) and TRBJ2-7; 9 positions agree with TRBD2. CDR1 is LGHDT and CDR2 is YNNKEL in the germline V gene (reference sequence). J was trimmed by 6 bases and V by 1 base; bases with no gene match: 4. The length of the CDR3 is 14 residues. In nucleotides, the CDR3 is TGTGCCAGCAGCCAAGGGACTAGCGCGCTCGAGCAGTACTTC. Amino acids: CASSQGTSALEQYF.